This TCR beta chain derives from a study of regulatory T cells in long-lasting Graves disease. Study-level background: New Graves' disease cases had less than 3 months of antithyroid drugs. Study findings and constraints: Persistent disease showed a preference for TRBV28, TRBJ1-2 and TRBJ2-5.

Researchers made TCR beta libraries by using iRepertoire HTBI primers and running Arm-PCR on CDR3 regions. TCRdb used MiXCR to reprocess the multiplex PCR reads, holding one entry per CDR3 protein. The sample holds about 540,000 distinct CDR3 sequences, roughly 12% seen once. Indicated time point: newly diagnosed GD, antithyroid drugs for less than 3 months. The TCR library used RNA extracted from PBMCs. The source of the patients was an endocrinology department in Xi'an, China. This clonotype was observed at least ten times. Its antigen is unknown. With 0 bases clipped from V and 5 bases from J, the junction kept 4 bases outside the gene matches. Germline CDR1 MNHEY, CDR2 SMNVEV (reference sequence). This CDR3 region has 14 residues. The same specimen was also included in a second study, on T cells in Graves' hyperthyroidism and ophthalmopathy. That work adds: Clinical symptoms, serum thyroxine, TRAb, thyroid ultrasound and orbital computed tomography established diagnosis.

The sequenced sample was peripheral blood mononuclear cells (PBMCs), obtained at new diagnosis, from a patient treated with antithyroid drugs. This rearrangement joins TRBV27 to TRBJ2-7, with 7 bases that match TRBD2. The receptor was derived from a man aged 30 to 39 with Graves disease. The CDR3 loop is CASSLSRLADEQYF. DNA of the CDR3: TGTGCCAGCAGTTTATCCCGACTAGCTGACGAGCAGTACTTC.